These T cell receptor beta chains were read from a single sample in a study of cytomegalovirus exposure and HLA in healthy donors. Method: immunoSEQ multiplex PCR; TCRdb's copy keeps in-frame clones and lacks some. The profile shows 150,000 to 180,000 clones, about 88% of them singletons. The sequenced sample was PBMCs. All receptors come from a young woman in good health and CMV-seronegative. Each CDR3 is given without its conserved first and last residue. A D gene is named only where the DNA matches it firmly.

d_call: TRBD2; v_call: TRBV7-8; j_call: TRBJ2-1; cdr3_aa: ASSPGLAGGIVREQF
d_call: TRBD1; v_call: TRBV7-9; j_call: TRBJ1-2; cdr3_aa: SSSLDRGLRGYT
d_call: TRBD1; v_call: TRBV10-1; j_call: TRBJ2-7; cdr3_aa: ASSKWTGQGYEQY
d_call: TRBD1; v_call: TRBV27; j_call: TRBJ1-2; cdr3_aa: ASSSMTGNYGYT
d_call: TRBD1; v_call: TRBV30; j_call: TRBJ2-7; cdr3_aa: AWSQDRGYEQY
d_call: NA; v_call: TRBV19; j_call: TRBJ1-1; cdr3_aa: ASGRGETEAF
d_call: NA; v_call: TRBV29-1; j_call: TRBJ2-7; cdr3_aa: SVGRTEGEQY
d_call: NA; v_call: TRBV5-6; j_call: TRBJ1-2; cdr3_aa: ASSLQGSYT
d_call: NA; v_call: TRBV28; j_call: TRBJ1-6; cdr3_aa: ASSLGQGSSPLH
d_call: TRBD2; v_call: TRBV11-2; j_call: TRBJ2-6; cdr3_aa: ASSLEGGKGANVLT
d_call: TRBD2; v_call: TRBV7-8; j_call: TRBJ2-2; cdr3_aa: ASSLASPSAGGNTGELF
d_call: TRBD1; v_call: TRBV7-9; j_call: TRBJ2-2; cdr3_aa: SSSEDRGNTGELF